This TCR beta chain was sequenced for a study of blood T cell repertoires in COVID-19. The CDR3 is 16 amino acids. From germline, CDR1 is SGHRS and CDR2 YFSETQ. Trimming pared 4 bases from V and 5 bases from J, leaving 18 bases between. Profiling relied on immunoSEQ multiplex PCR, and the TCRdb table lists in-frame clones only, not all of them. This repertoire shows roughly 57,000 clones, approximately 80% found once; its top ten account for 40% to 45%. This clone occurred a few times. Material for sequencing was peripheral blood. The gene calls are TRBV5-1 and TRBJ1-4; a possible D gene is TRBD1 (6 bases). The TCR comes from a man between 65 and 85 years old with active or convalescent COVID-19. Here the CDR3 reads CASSEPTGTKNEKLFF. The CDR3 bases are TGCGCCAGCAGCGAGCCCACCGGGACAAAAAATGAAAAACTGTTTTTT.